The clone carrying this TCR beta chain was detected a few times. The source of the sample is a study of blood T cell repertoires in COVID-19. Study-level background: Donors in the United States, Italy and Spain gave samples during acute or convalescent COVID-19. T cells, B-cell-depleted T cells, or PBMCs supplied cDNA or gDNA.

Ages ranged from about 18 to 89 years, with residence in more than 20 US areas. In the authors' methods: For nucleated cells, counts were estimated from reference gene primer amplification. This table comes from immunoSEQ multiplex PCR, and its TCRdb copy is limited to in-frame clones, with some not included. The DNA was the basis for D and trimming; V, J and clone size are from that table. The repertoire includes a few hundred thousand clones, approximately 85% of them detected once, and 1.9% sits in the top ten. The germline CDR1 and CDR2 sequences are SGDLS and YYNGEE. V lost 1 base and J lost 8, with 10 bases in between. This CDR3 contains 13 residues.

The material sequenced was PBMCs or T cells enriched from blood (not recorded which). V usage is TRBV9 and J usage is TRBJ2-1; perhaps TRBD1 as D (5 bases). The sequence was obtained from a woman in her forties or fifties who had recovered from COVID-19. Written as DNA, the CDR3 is TGTGCCAGCAGCGTAAGGGGCGTAGATGAGCAGTTCTTC. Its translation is CASSVRGVDEQFF. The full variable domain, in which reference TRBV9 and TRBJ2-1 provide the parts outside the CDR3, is DSGVTQTPKHLITATGQRVTLRCSPRSGDLSVYWYQQSLDQGLQFLIQYYNGEERAKGNILERFSAQQFPDLHSELNLSSLELGDSALYFCASSVRGVDEQFFGPGTRLTVL.